This T cell receptor (beta chain) was profiled in a study of T cell changes during pregnancy in multiple sclerosis. Method: immunoSEQ multiplex PCR; TCRdb's copy keeps in-frame clones and lacks some. The data show 30,000 to 35,000 clones, with about 91% seen just once and about 0.74% held by the top ten. In germline, CDR1 is SGHNT, CDR2 YENEEA. There are 14 residues in the CDR3. V shed 1 base and J shed 0 bases, with 5 bases lying between them. Sequenced here: CD4+ T cells from peripheral blood mononuclear cells, sampled in the first trimester of pregnancy. This receptor was obtained from a female donor in good health, enrolled as a control in a pregnancy study. This chain connects TRBV11-3 to TRBJ2-3; no clear D gene. As DNA, the CDR3 is TGTGCCAGCAGCTTAGTAGCCAGCACAGATACGCAGTATTTT. This sequence encodes CASSLVASTDTQYF. The full variable domain, its missing parts supplied by reference TRBV11-3 and TRBJ2-3, is EAGVVQSPRYKIIEKKQPVAFWCNPISGHNTLYWYLQNLGQGPELLIRYENEEAVDDSQLPKDRFSAERLKGVDSTLKIQPAELGDSAVYLCASSLVASTDTQYFGPGTRLTVL.